This T cell receptor beta chain was identified during a study of shared clonotypes between healthy human individuals. The naive CD8 subset, CD45RO-negative cells positively selected for CCR7, excluded terminally differentiated effector memory CD45RA+ cells. Healthy and HIV-negative, the adult donors had no recent acute infections or vaccinations. The protocol was immunoSEQ multiplex PCR, while the TCRdb copy is restricted to in-frame clones and leaves out a portion. In the table there are about 600,000 clones, 95% to 96% of which are singletons. This CDR3 is 16 amino acids long. Germline CDR1 is MDHEN and CDR2 is SYDVKM. With 4 bases clipped from V and 5 bases from J, the junction kept 13 bases outside the gene matches.

The specimen sequenced was naive CD8+ T cells sorted from blood. The TCR sequence derives from a woman younger than 45 in good health. The chain carries TRBV28 and TRBJ1-1, with 7 bases aligning to TRBD1. CDR3 sequence (DNA): TGTGCCAGCAGTTCACCCCTACAGGGGTTGGGTACTGAAGCTTTCTTT. Translating gives CASSSPLQGLGTEAFF. The whole variable domain, filled in from reference TRBV28 and TRBJ1-1, reads DVKVTQSSRYLVKRTGEKVFLECVQDMDHENMFWYRQDPGLGLRLIYFSYDVKMKEKGDIPEGYSVSREKKERFSLILESASTNQTSMYLCASSSPLQGLGTEAFFGQGTRLTVV.